One sample yielded the 9 T cell receptor beta chains listed below, sequenced in a study of T cells in Graves' hyperthyroidism and ophthalmopathy. Authors of the study amplified TCR beta CDR3 regions from RNA transcripts. During a first-round RT-PCR of the TCR CDR3, the HTBI primer set was used. In TCRdb, the multiplex PCR reads were re-called with MiXCR into one record per CDR3 protein. Counted here are 480,000 or so distinct CDR3 sequences, 46% occurring once; the ten biggest clones make up 44%. Sequenced material: peripheral blood or thyroid tissue (not recorded which). The source of these receptors is an adult woman with Graves' disease, either hyperthyroidism or ophthalmopathy (not recorded which).

This clonotype was recorded once. The chain recombines TRBV25-1 with TRBJ1-5, with D possibly being TRBD1 (6 bases). Germline lookup yields CDR1 MGHDK and CDR2 SYGVNS. The CDR3 consists of 15 residues. V lost 1 base, J lost 11 bases, and 18 bases lay in between. DNA for the CDR3: TGTGCCAGCAGTGAATCTAGGGGGGCTAAGGAGACCCAGCATTTT. Encoded protein: CASSESRGAKETQHF.

Only one count was recorded for this clonotype. The germline gene is not matched at one end of the junction; a read error may be the cause. V gene TRBV10-3 combines with J gene TRBJ2-3; unclear D gene. The CDR3 runs 12 residues. The V gene's germline CDR1 is ENHRY and CDR2 SYGVKD. This CDR3 is CATSEPSDTQYF. Here the CDR3 DNA reads TGTGCCACCAGTGAGCCCTCAGATACGCAGTATTTT.

Only a few counts were recorded for this clonotype. The V and J genes are TRBV4-1 and TRBJ1-1, with a weak D call TRBD1 (5 bases). CDR1 is MGHRA, CDR2 YSYEKL, per germline. The CDR3 totals 16 residues. With 0 bases removed from V and 0 bases from J, the gap between germline ends came to 11 bases. The DNA of the CDR3 is TGCGCCAGCAGCCAAGAGGGGGTAGGGTTGAACACTGAAGCTTTCTTT. Amino acids: CASSQEGVGLNTEAFF.

The genes are TRBV19 and TRBJ1-3; no reliable D call. V was pared by 7 bases and J by 14 bases, with 12 bases between. Germline V CDR1 and CDR2: LNHDA, SQIVND (reference sequence). The CDR3 length is 10 residues. This CDR3 reads CASIAERLYF. The CDR3 DNA is TGTGCCAGTATAGCAGAACGCCTATATTTT. The variable domain in full, with the rest retrieved from reference TRBV19 and TRBJ1-3, is DGGITQSPKYLFRKEGQNVTLSCEQNLNHDAMYWYRQDPGQGLRLIYYSQIVNDFQKGDIAEGYSVSREKKESFPLTVTSAQKNPTAFYLCASIAERLYFGEGSWLTVV.

The chain joins TRBV6-5 to TRBJ2-7, with D maybe TRBD1 (6 bases). From germline, CDR1 is MNHEY and CDR2 SVGAGI. The length of the CDR3 is 12 residues. With 4 bases removed from V and 7 bases from J, the gap between germline ends came to 11 bases. This CDR3 reads CASSSTTGEQYF. CDR3 bases: TGTGCCAGCAGTTCGACTACAGGGGAGCAGTACTTC.

Note on this clonotype: The junction departs from germline at one end; a sequencing error may be responsible. The chain links TRBV10-3 to TRBJ1-2, with TRBD1 identical over 10 bases. The CDR3 extends over 16 amino acids. Germline V gives CDR1 ENHRY, CDR2 SYGVKD. In nucleotides, the CDR3 is TGTGCCATCACTGAGACCCGGGACAGGGGTTCTCATGGCTACACCTTC. Residues: CAITETRDRGSHGYTF.

J is TRBJ2-7 and V is TRBV7-2, with unresolved D. The CDR3 is 14 residues long. Germline CDR1 is SGHTA and CDR2 is FQGNSA. The ends were cut back, 4 bases at V and 2 bases at J, with 12 bases in the middle. CDR3 loop: CASSSGAATYEQYF. DNA of the CDR3: TGTGCCAGCAGCTCCGGTGCAGCTACCTACGAGCAGTACTTC.

This clonotype was picked up a small number of times. The rearrangement joins TRBV20-1 to TRBJ1-5, with 8 bases aligning to TRBD1. Germline values: CDR1 DFQATT, CDR2 SNEGSKA (reference sequence). J lost 6 bases, V lost 3 bases, and 10 bases had no gene match. CDR3 size: 15 residues. The CDR3 DNA follows: TGCAGTGCTAGCTGGACAGGGCTGCTGCGTCAGCCCCAGCATTTT. The encoded protein is CSASWTGLLRQPQHF.

This clonotype was recorded a few times. The genes are TRBV2 and TRBJ1-1; D is ambiguous. In germline, CDR1 is SNHLY, CDR2 FYNNEI. Trimming removed 7 bases from V and 1 base from J, with 10 bases in between. This CDR3 has 13 residues. CDR3 protein: CASTKAGNTEAFF. CDR3 DNA sequence: TGTGCCAGCACAAAGGCGGGGAACACTGAAGCTTTCTTT.